These 15 T cell receptor beta chains were all obtained from the same sample, sequenced in a study of post-analysis software for immune sequencing data. Overall study findings and caveats: A handful of TRBV segments were significantly more frequent in patients than in controls. TRBV5-6, TRBV5-1 and TRBV20-1 were among these segments.

TCR beta cDNA libraries included unique molecular identifiers. One entry per CDR3 protein results from TCRdb running MiXCR on the PCR reads. This table has 350,000 to 450,000 distinct CDR3 sequences, 35% to 45% appearing once. No antigens are known for them. The sample taken for sequencing was blood. The receptor source for this set is a girl aged 2 to 10 with multiple sclerosis.

V and J are TRBV6-5 and TRBJ1-2, with TRBD1 as a possible D gene (6 bases). This CDR3 has 14 amino acids. Germline values: CDR1 MNHEY, CDR2 SVGAGI. Between the trimmed V and J ends, which lost 4 bases and 4 bases, there was a span of 13 bases. CDR3 protein: CASSSPRRGYGYTF. Written as DNA, the CDR3 is TGTGCCAGCAGTTCTCCTCGCAGGGGCTATGGCTACACCTTC.

The chain carries TRBV7-6 and TRBJ1-6, with D hard to call. V lost 8 bases, J lost 1 base, and 12 bases lay in between. Germline V CDR1 and CDR2: SGHVS, FNYEAQ. CDR3 length equals 15 residues. The CDR3 sequence is CASSEISSYNSPLHF. The CDR3 coding sequence is TGTGCCAGCTCGGAGATAAGTTCCTATAATTCACCCCTCCACTTT.

The genes are TRBV20-1 and TRBJ2-7; 7 bases align to TRBD1. The CDR3 length is 14 residues. V was pared by 3 bases and J by 6 bases, with 11 bases of the junction left unmatched. Germline V gene sequence: CDR1 DFQATT, CDR2 SNEGSKA (reference sequence). CDR3 in amino acids: CSASAGTERSEQYF. In DNA form, the CDR3 reads TGCAGTGCTAGCGCCGGGACAGAACGCTCCGAGCAGTACTTC.

This chain joins TRBV5-5 and TRBJ2-1; D is uncertain. Trimming cost V 0 bases and J 3 bases, with 4 bases left between them. Germline CDR1 reads SGHKS; CDR2 reads YYEKEE (reference sequence). This CDR3 has 13 amino acids. The CDR3 loop reads CASSLEIYNEQFF. Written as DNA, the CDR3 is TGTGCCAGCAGCTTGGAAATCTACAATGAGCAGTTCTTC.

This clonotype was found a few times. This sequence joins TRBV7-7 and TRBJ2-5, with a weak D call TRBD1 (5 bases). Germline CDR1 reads SSHAT; CDR2 reads FNYEAQ (reference sequence). The CDR3 covers 13 residues. The germline V and J ends were trimmed by 3 bases and 5 bases, with 10 bases remaining between them. The CDR3 DNA follows: TGTGCCAGCAGCTTCAGCAGGGTGGAGACCCAGTACTTC. Encoded protein: CASSFSRVETQYF.

This chain joins TRBV28 and TRBJ2-7, with a tentative D call TRBD2 (5 bases). Germline CDR1 MDHEN, CDR2 SYDVKM. Trimming stripped 2 bases from V and 5 bases from J, with 10 bases between. The CDR3 loop spans 13 amino acids. CDR3 amino acids: CASSLPGIHEQYF. The CDR3, as DNA: TGTGCCAGCAGTTTACCGGGAATCCACGAGCAGTACTTC.

Details on this clonotype: A read error may account for a junction end that differs from germline. The rearrangement uses TRBV7-2 and TRBJ2-5, with 10 bases aligning to TRBD1. The germline gives CDR1 SGHTA, CDR2 FQGNSA. The CDR3 loop spans 12 amino acids. The CDR3 bases are TGCGCCAGCAGACTTGACAGGGGGCAGCAGTACTTC. It codes for CASRLDRGQQYF.

The chain joins TRBV6-2 or TRBV6-3 to TRBJ2-1; 13 nucleotides align to TRBD2. With 7 bases clipped from V and 3 bases from J, the junction kept 6 bases outside the gene matches. The CDR3 runs 16 residues. Germline V CDR1 and CDR2: MNHEY, SVGEGT. As DNA, the CDR3 is TGTGCCAGCACCCCGGGACTAGCGGGACTCTACAATGAGCAGTTCTTC. Translating gives CASTPGLAGLYNEQFF.

The chain recombines TRBV12-3 or TRBV12-4 with TRBJ2-7, with 8 bases identical to TRBD2. The trim removed 5 bases at V and 3 bases at J, leaving 15 bases unmatched. The CDR3 is 17 amino acids. CDR3 protein: CASSPHQGLGGGYEQYF. CDR3 bases: TGTGCCAGCAGTCCGCACCAGGGACTAGGGGGAGGCTACGAGCAGTACTTC.

The chain has TRBV28 and TRBJ1-5; D remains ambiguous. There are 14 residues in the CDR3. Germline assignment: CDR1 MDHEN and CDR2 SYDVKM. V shed 7 bases and J shed 0 bases, with 10 bases lying between them. The CDR3 region has the DNA TGTGCCAGCACGGAGAGAGATAGCAATCAGCCCCAGCATTTT. Residues: CASTERDSNQPQHF.

The chain employs TRBV5-1 and TRBJ2-3; D is uncertain. Germline CDR1 is SGHRS and CDR2 is YFSETQ. V lost 6 bases to trimming and J lost 1 base, with 15 bases between them. The CDR3 has 15 amino acids. This CDR3 is CASNLDPERTDTQYF. CDR3 nucleotides: TGCGCCAGCAACCTTGACCCGGAGCGCACAGATACGCAGTATTTT.

The chain combines TRBV6-1 with TRBJ1-1; D ambiguous. This CDR3 is 12 amino acids long. Trimming left V 1 base short and J 6 bases short, with 6 bases between. Per the germline V gene, CDR1 is MNHNS and CDR2 is SASEGT. The CDR3 coding sequence is TGTGCCAGCAGTGAAGGTCTCCCTGAAGCTTTCTTT. Translation gives CASSEGLPEAFF.

The rearrangement links TRBV10-3 to TRBJ2-1, with 8 bases lining up with TRBD1. Germline-derived CDR1 and CDR2 are ENHRY and SYGVKD. V lost 3 bases, J lost 8 bases, and 6 bases stayed unmatched. The CDR3 extends over 14 amino acids. The CDR3 DNA sequence: TGTGCCATCAGTGAAGGGACAGGCAGGGATGAGCAGTTCTTC. It encodes CAISEGTGRDEQFF.

The gene calls are TRBV18 and TRBJ2-5; D call uncertain. CDR3 length equals 13 residues. Trimming cost V 0 bases and J 4 bases, with 6 bases left between them. In germline, CDR1 is KGHSH, CDR2 LQKENI. The CDR3 DNA reads as TGTGCCAGCTCACCACCGAACGTAGAGACCCAGTACTTC. It yields the protein CASSPPNVETQYF.

The chain couples TRBV6-5 to TRBJ2-3, with D possibly being TRBD2 (6 bases). Trimming stripped 5 bases from V and 0 bases from J, with 9 bases between. In germline, CDR1 is MNHEY, CDR2 SVGAGI. The CDR3 consists of 14 residues. The CDR3 region has the DNA TGTGCCAGCAGTCCCGGGAGCAGCACAGATACGCAGTATTTT. Its translation is CASSPGSSTDTQYF.